The entry below describes one T cell receptor (beta chain). Its antigen is still unknown. Germline CDR1 and CDR2: SGHTS and YDEGEE. With 1 base removed from V and 6 bases from J, the gap between germline ends came to 13 bases. The CDR3 loop spans 14 amino acids. RNA transcripts were the template, and TCR beta CDR3 regions were amplified from them. The first-round RT-PCR employed HTBI primers together with the Qiagen OneStep RT-PCR kit. A multiplex PCR was then performed as the second round. TCRdb reanalysed the multiplex PCR reads using MiXCR and keeps one entry per CDR3 protein. The repertoire has 230,000 or so distinct CDR3 sequences, around 42% of them found once; the top ten carry approximately 44%. The record originates from a study of Graves' ophthalmopathy and Graves' hyperthyroidism. Study-level findings and limits: Both a roughly 68% sensitivity and a roughly 72% specificity characterized the model's predictions of ophthalmopathy progression.

CAS ≥3, NOSPECS ≥4, moderate-to-severe activity and duration under 3 months marked donors with ophthalmopathy. The sequence derives from an adult man with Graves' ophthalmopathy. This chain connects TRBV5-8 to TRBJ1-2; no clear D. Sequences were obtained from peripheral blood. CDR3 amino acids: CASSLSFRVHGYTF. The CDR3 nucleotides are TGTGCCAGCAGCTTGTCGTTTAGGGTTCATGGCTACACCTTC.